These 20 T cell receptor beta chains share one sample of origin, sequenced in a study of T cells after yellow fever vaccination. From the 5' RACE reads, TCRdb called clonotypes with MiXCR, one entry per CDR3 protein. The table lists under 550,000 distinct CDR3 sequences, about a fifth of them singletons, with about 17% in the top ten. This material consisted of PBMCs, taken about 21 days after the first yellow fever vaccination. Every receptor here comes from a man aged 18 to 29 who received the YFV17D yellow fever vaccine.

This clonotype showed up many times. The chain combines TRBV4-2 with TRBJ1-4; the D is unclear. V lost 8 bases and J 2 bases, leaving 9 bases between the germline ends. The CDR3 covers 13 residues. Germline V CDR1 and CDR2: LGHNA, YNFKEQ. DNA of the CDR3: TGTGCCAGCGGGTCCGCGACTAATGAAAAACTGTTTTTT. Its protein product is CASGSATNEKLFF.

The sample holds a few counts of this clonotype. The CDR3 sequence: CASSPWASGSSYNEQFF. In DNA, the CDR3 is TGTGCCAGCAGCCCCTGGGCTAGCGGATCCTCCTACAATGAGCAGTTCTTC. The chain uses TRBV12-3 or TRBV12-4 and TRBJ2-1; TRBD2 agrees at 7 bases. J lost 0 bases, V lost 6 bases, and 11 bases had no gene match. The length of the CDR3 is 17 residues.

This clonotype has just a few counts. V usage is TRBV7-6 and J usage is TRBJ2-7; 7 nucleotides align to TRBD2. V trimming: 2 bases; J trimming: 2 bases; junction bases outside the gene matches: 15. The germline V gene encodes CDR1 SGHVS and CDR2 FNYEAQ. This CDR3 region has 18 residues. CDR3 protein: CASSLSPWSRSGAYEQYF. The CDR3 bases are TGTGCCAGCAGCTTATCTCCCTGGAGTCGGAGCGGGGCCTACGAGCAGTACTTC.

This clonotype was seen ten or more times. V usage is TRBV9 and J usage is TRBJ2-7, with TRBD1 matching over 10 bases. The CDR3 runs 14 residues. V shed 3 bases, J shed 3 bases, and the junction held 3 bases outside the gene matches. Germline values: CDR1 SGDLS, CDR2 YYNGEE. Here the CDR3 reads CASSAGTGVYEQYV. CDR3 bases: TGTGCCAGCAGCGCCGGGACAGGGGTCTACGAGCAGTACGTC.

There are a few counts of this clonotype. The rearrangement links TRBV25-1 to TRBJ1-1; D unclear. The V gene's germline CDR1 is MGHDK and CDR2 SYGVNS. CDR3 length equals 14 residues. The V end was cut by 10 bases, the J end by 1 base, with 16 bases between. In DNA, the CDR3 is TGTGCCACCACCGCGAGGCAGAGGAACACTGAAGCTTTCTTT. Its protein product is CATTARQRNTEAFF. Full variable domain (remainder filled in from reference TRBV25-1 and TRBJ1-1): EADIYQTPRYLVIGTGKKITLECSQTMGHDKMYWYQQDPGMELHLIHYSYGVNSTEKGDLSSESTVSRIRTEHFPLTLESARPSHTSQYLCATTARQRNTEAFFGQGTRLTVV.

This clonotype was seen a few times. This chain links TRBV7-2 with TRBJ2-7; the match to TRBD1 covers 7 bases. V lost 3 bases, J lost 3 bases, and 2 bases stayed unmatched. The germline V gene has CDR1 SGHTA and CDR2 FQGNSA. This CDR3 spans 13 amino acids. The CDR3, as DNA: TGTGCCAGCAGCTTTTACAGGGGCTACGAGCAGTACGTC. Translation: CASSFYRGYEQYV.

In its sample, this clonotype was seen a few times. V usage is TRBV29-1 and J usage is TRBJ1-1; D remains unclear. The CDR3 totals 13 residues. V lost 8 bases and J 2 bases, leaving 15 bases between the germline ends. Germline lookup yields CDR1 SQVTM and CDR2 ANQGSEA. The CDR3 is CSTRPQPNTEAFF. The CDR3 DNA follows: TGCAGCACTCGCCCGCAGCCCAACACTGAAGCTTTCTTT.

The table lists this clonotype with many counts. This chain joins TRBV7-6 and TRBJ2-7, with a tentative D call TRBD1 (5 bases). This CDR3 region has 14 residues. With 5 bases removed from V and 2 bases from J, the gap between germline ends came to 13 bases. CDR1 and CDR2 (germline): SGHVS, FNYEAQ. The CDR3 DNA reads TGTGCCAGCAGCCAAAACAGGCGACCCTACGAGCAGTACTTC. Protein: CASSQNRRPYEQYF.

This clonotype was counted between two and nine times. CDR3 sequence reads: CASSQSRWDFYEQYF. The DNA of the CDR3 is TGCGCCAGCAGCCAATCTCGCTGGGACTTCTACGAGCAGTACTTC. The chain is built from TRBV4-3 and TRBJ2-7, with TRBD2 as a possible D gene (6 bases). This CDR3 is built from 15 residues. The germline gives CDR1 LGHNA, CDR2 YSLEER. The V end lost 2 bases, the J end lost 3 bases, and 14 bases lay between the germline ends.

The genes are TRBV4-1 and TRBJ1-4, with D unresolved. Between the trimmed V and J ends, which lost 0 bases and 8 bases, there was a span of 13 bases. Per the germline V gene, CDR1 is MGHRA and CDR2 is YSYEKL. This CDR3 is built from 15 residues. The CDR3 DNA follows: TGCGCCAGCAGCCAAGATTGGCAAGAATACGAAAAACTGTTTTTT. It is translated as CASSQDWQEYEKLFF.

This clonotype appeared a few times. V usage is TRBV18 and J usage is TRBJ2-7, with D uncertain. With 4 bases removed from V and 7 bases from J, the gap between germline ends came to 17 bases. This CDR3 is built from 14 residues. Germline V gene data show CDR1 as KGHSH and CDR2 as LQKENI. The CDR3 sequence is CASSLQRRYEEQYF. The CDR3, as DNA: TGTGCCAGCTCACTGCAGAGAAGATACGAAGAGCAGTACTTC.

The CDR3: CTSSQVPPRGGKADTQYF. CDR3 nucleotide sequence: TGCACCAGCAGCCAAGTACCCCCGAGGGGGGGGAAGGCAGATACGCAGTATTTT. This chain joins TRBV1 and TRBJ2-3; the D segment call TRBD1 is taken from the table without a DNA check. TRBV1 is noted as a pseudogene. The CDR3 is 18 amino acids.

This clonotype was observed a handful of times. In DNA form, the CDR3 reads TGTGCCATAAGTTCCGGGTTATCTAGGAGTTCCGGGGAGCTGTTTTTT. It specifies CAISSGLSRSSGELFF. This rearrangement joins TRBV10-3 to TRBJ2-2, with D hard to call. CDR1 is ENHRY, CDR2 SYGVKD, per germline. V lost 9 bases, J lost 6 bases, and 23 bases lay in between. The CDR3 is made up of 16 amino acids.

This clonotype has ten or more counts. The V gene is TRBV12-3 or TRBV12-4, the J gene TRBJ2-1; no definite D call. Trimming pared 6 bases from V and 7 bases from J, leaving 7 bases between. The length of the CDR3 is 11 residues. The CDR3 loop reads CASSLSNEQFF. For the CDR3, the DNA is TGTGCCAGCAGCTTAAGTAATGAGCAGTTCTTC.

The chain couples TRBV7-2 to TRBJ2-7, with D possibly being TRBD2 (5 bases). The CDR3 is made up of 14 amino acids. Germline CDR1 is SGHTA and CDR2 is FQGNSA. V was shortened by 2 bases and J by 3 bases, with 11 bases between the two germline ends. CDR3 in DNA: TGTGCCAGCAGCTTACGTGGAGGCCACTACGAGCAGTACGTC. As protein: CASSLRGGHYEQYV.

This clonotype was seen a handful of times. This rearrangement joins TRBV20-1 to TRBJ1-6; D is ambiguous. The V gene lost 2 bases and the J gene lost 5 bases, with 7 bases spanning the gap. There are 13 residues in the CDR3. CDR1 is DFQATT and CDR2 is SNEGSKA in the germline V gene (reference sequence). The DNA for the CDR3 is TGCAGTGCTAGATCACCCAATAATTCACCCCTCCACTTT. Its protein is CSARSPNNSPLHF.

V gene TRBV7-2 combines with J gene TRBJ2-1; D remains unclear. The CDR3 contains 17 residues. Trimming stripped 4 bases from V and 1 base from J, with 17 bases between. CDR1 is SGHTA, CDR2 FQGNSA, per germline. This CDR3 reads CASSSDPEAWSYNEQFF. CDR3 nucleotides: TGTGCCAGCAGCTCCGACCCCGAAGCTTGGTCCTACAATGAGCAGTTCTTC.

The chain links TRBV6-5 to TRBJ2-5, with 12 bases that match TRBD2. V was clipped by 2 bases and J by 5 bases; unmatched bases: 3. The CDR3 covers 15 residues. Germline CDR1 and CDR2: MNHEY and SVGAGI. Written as DNA, the CDR3 is TGTGCCAGCAGTTACGGGACTAGCGGGCGGGAGACCCAGTACTTC. It translates to CASSYGTSGRETQYF.

J is TRBJ1-1 and V is TRBV12-3 or TRBV12-4, with 11 positions matching TRBD1. The CDR3 spans 18 residues. Germline trimming cut 4 bases from V and 5 bases from J; bases unmatched to any gene: 15. The CDR3: CASSSPGQGGPTTTEAFF. The CDR3 DNA is TGTGCCAGCAGTTCCCCGGGACAGGGGGGCCCCACCACAACTGAAGCTTTCTTT.

This clonotype was observed many times. The chain has TRBV12-3 or TRBV12-4 and TRBJ2-1, with D unclear. V lost 3 bases and J lost 3, with 6 bases in between. There are 13 residues in the CDR3. DNA of the CDR3: TGTGCCAGCAGTTTCCAGGTCTACAATGAGCAGTTCTTC. It specifies CASSFQVYNEQFF.